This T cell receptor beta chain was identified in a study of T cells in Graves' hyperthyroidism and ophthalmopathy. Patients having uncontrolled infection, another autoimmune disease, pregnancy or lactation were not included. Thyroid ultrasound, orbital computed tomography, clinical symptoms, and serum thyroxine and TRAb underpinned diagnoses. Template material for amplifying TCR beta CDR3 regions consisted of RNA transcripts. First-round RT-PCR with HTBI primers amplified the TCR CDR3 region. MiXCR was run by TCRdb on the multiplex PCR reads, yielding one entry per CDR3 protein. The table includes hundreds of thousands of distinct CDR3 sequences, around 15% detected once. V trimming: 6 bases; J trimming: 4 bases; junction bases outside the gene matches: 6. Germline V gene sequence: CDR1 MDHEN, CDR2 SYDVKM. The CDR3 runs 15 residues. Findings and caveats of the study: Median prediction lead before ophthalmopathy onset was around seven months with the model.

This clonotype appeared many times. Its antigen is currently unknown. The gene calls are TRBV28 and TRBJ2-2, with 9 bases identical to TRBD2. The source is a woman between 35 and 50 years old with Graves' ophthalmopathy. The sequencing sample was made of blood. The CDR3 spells CASSPGTSFTGELFF. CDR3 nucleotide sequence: TGTGCCAGCAGCCCCGGGACTAGCTTCACCGGGGAGCTGTTTTTT.